This is a list of T cell receptor beta chains from one sample in a study of identical twins. TCRdb recomputed calls from the 5' RACE reads with MiXCR, one row per CDR3 protein. Of a few hundred thousand distinct CDR3 sequences in the sample, nearly 10% were seen once. Another study also made use of these data, one on yellow fever vaccine responses in identical twins.

The sample consisted of PBMCs. These receptors were obtained from a woman between 18 and 29 years old in good health. The CDR3 runs from the conserved cysteine through the conserved F or W. A D gene is named only where the DNA matches it firmly. Not every row has a clone size; where given, it reads once, few, many or a size class.

.	TRBV20-1	TRBJ2-1	.	TGCAGTGCTAAACTGACGATGGTGCCGCGGGATGAGCAGTTCTTC	CSAKLTMVPRDEQFF
.	TRBV24-1	TRBJ2-2	TRBD1	TGTGCCACCAGTGACCCGGACAGGGGTGAGACCGGGGAGCTGTTTTTT	CATSDPDRGETGELFF
many	TRBV3-1	TRBJ2-7	.	TGTGCCAGCAGCCAAGATTTAAATCTATACGAGCAGTACTTC	CASSQDLNLYEQYF
few	TRBV28	TRBJ1-1	.	TGTGCCAGCAGTCGAGACACCATCACTGAAGCTTTCTTT	CASSRDTITEAFF
few	TRBV5-1	TRBJ2-3	.	TGCGCCAGCAGCTCGGGACTGGTTAAAGATACGCAGTATTTT	CASSSGLVKDTQYF
many	TRBV3-1	TRBJ2-2	.	TGTGCCAGCAGCCAAGGCGGATCCACCGGGGAGCTGTTTTTT	CASSQGGSTGELFF
many	TRBV6-1	TRBJ1-5	.	TGTGCCAGCAGTGAAGTTACTGGGCCCCAGCATTTT	CASSEVTGPQHF
many	TRBV6-1	TRBJ2-7	TRBD2	TGTGCCAGCAGGCGGACTAGCGGGACAATGAGCTCCTACGAGCAGTACTTC	CASRRTSGTMSSYEQYF
.	TRBV29-1	TRBJ2-5	TRBD2	TGCAGCGTGGCGGGACTAGCGGACCAAGAGACCCAGTACTTC	CSVAGLADQETQYF
many	TRBV10-3	TRBJ2-1	.	TGTGCCATCAGGACGGAAGTCTCCTCCAATGAGCAGTTCTTC	CAIRTEVSSNEQFF
.	TRBV4-3	TRBJ2-1	TRBD2	TGCGCCAGCAGCCAAGATGGGACTAGCGGGACCAATGAGCAGTTCTTC	CASSQDGTSGTNEQFF
many	TRBV14	TRBJ2-1	.	TGTGCCAGCAGCCAAGATCGGTACGGGGGAGTCTCCTACAATGAGCAGTTCTTC	CASSQDRYGGVSYNEQFF
few	TRBV7-8	TRBJ2-1	TRBD2	TGTGCCAGCAGCTTAGAACTAGCGGGGCCGAGCTCCTACAATGAGCAGTTCTTC	CASSLELAGPSSYNEQFF
.	TRBV4-2	TRBJ2-7	TRBD2	TGTGCCAGCAGCCCGACCGGCGGGGGATCCTACGAGCAGTACTTC	CASSPTGGGSYEQYF
few	TRBV7-2	TRBJ1-1	.	TGTGCCAGCAGTTGGTCAGGAGGTGCTGAAGCTTTCTTT	CASSWSGGAEAFF
many	TRBV5-1	TRBJ1-1	TRBD1	TGCGCCAGCAGCTTGGCCTTAGACAGGGGGGGCACTGAAGCTTTCTTT	CASSLALDRGGTEAFF
.	TRBV2	TRBJ1-5	.	TGTGCCAGCAGGACACAGGGCCTTAGCAATCAGCCCCAGCATTTT	CASRTQGLSNQPQHF
many	TRBV21-1	TRBJ2-7	.	TGTGCCAGCAGCAAAGCGCTAGGGGGGACAGGGGAGAAGCGGACCTACGAGCAGTACTTC	CASSKALGGTGEKRTYEQYF
many	TRBV5-1	TRBJ2-7	TRBD2	TGTGCCAGCAGCTTTGGACTAGCGGGTTCCTACGAGCAGTACTTC	CASSFGLAGSYEQYF
few	TRBV7-9	TRBJ2-3	TRBD2	TGTGCCAGCACGCTGCGGGGGGGCTTAGATACGCAGTATTTT	CASTLRGGLDTQYF
few	TRBV4-3	TRBJ2-1	.	TGCGCCAGCAGCCAAGATATTCGGTGGGTGCAGTTCTTC	CASSQDIRWVQFF
.	TRBV7-9	TRBJ2-1	.	TGTGCCAGCAGCCACGACTCCAATGAGCAGTTCTTC	CASSHDSNEQFF
many	TRBV20-1	TRBJ2-5	.	TGCAGTGCTAGAGATGTTGGTCTAGCAGAGACCCAGTACTTC	CSARDVGLAETQYF
few	TRBV5-1	TRBJ2-7	.	TGCGCCAGCAGCTTGGCAAGGCCCACAATCTACGAGCAGTACTTC	CASSLARPTIYEQYF
many	TRBV10-3	TRBJ2-2	.	TGTGCCATCAGTGAACACACAGGGACGAACACCGGGGAGCTGTTTTTT	CAISEHTGTNTGELFF
many	TRBV12-3/TRBV12-4	TRBJ2-7	TRBD1	TGTGCCAGCAGTTCGCTCCGGGACAGGGGGCACGAGCAGTACTTC	CASSSLRDRGHEQYF
many	TRBV6-5	TRBJ2-2	TRBD1	TGTGCCAGCAGTTACGCCAGACCGGGACAGGGGATCGGGGAGCTGTTTTTT	CASSYARPGQGIGELFF
few	TRBV24-1	TRBJ2-1	.	TGTGCCACCAGTGAGGGACTCGTCTACAATGAGCAGTTCTTC	CATSEGLVYNEQFF
.	TRBV7-9	TRBJ2-5	.	TGTGCCAGCTGCCTCTCCGGAGCGGAGACCCAGTACTTC	CASCLSGAETQYF
many	TRBV12-3/TRBV12-4	TRBJ2-5	TRBD2	TGTGCCAGCAGTCCCGGGACTAGCAAAGAGACCCAGTACTTC	CASSPGTSKETQYF
.	TRBV11-2	TRBJ2-1	TRBD1	TGTGCCAGCAGCGGGACAGGGAAGAATGAGCAGTTCTTC	CASSGTGKNEQFF
few	TRBV5-1	TRBJ2-4	TRBD2	TGCGCCAGCAGCATGGGGGAGTTGGGGCTCCCGACTAGCGGCAAAAACATTCAGTACTTC	CASSMGELGLPTSGKNIQYF
.	TRBV7-2	TRBJ2-7	TRBD1	TGTGCCAGCAGCCCCGGGACAGTAATTACCTACGAGCAGTACTTC	CASSPGTVITYEQYF
few	TRBV20-1	TRBJ2-2	TRBD2	TGCTGTGCTAGCGACGTAGGACTAGCGGACAACACCGGGGAGCTGTTTTTT	CCASDVGLADNTGELFF
few	TRBV27	TRBJ2-7	.	TGTGCCAGAAGACTCCCGAACAGAATAGCCTACGAGCAGTACTTC	CARRLPNRIAYEQYF
many	TRBV5-5	TRBJ2-1	TRBD1	TGTGCCACCGCCCGGGACAGGGGCTACAATGAGCAGTTCTTC	CATARDRGYNEQFF
many	TRBV12-3/TRBV12-4	TRBJ2-3	TRBD2	TGTGCCAGCAGTTTAGATGGTCTAGCGGGAGCTACAGATACGCAGTATTTT	CASSLDGLAGATDTQYF
.	TRBV6-2/TRBV6-3	TRBJ2-1	TRBD2	TGTGCCAGCAGTTTACTAGCGGGAGCCACCAATGAGCAGTTCTTC	CASSLLAGATNEQFF
few	TRBV2	TRBJ2-1	TRBD2	TGTGCCAGCAGTGCGGCTAGCGGGAGGGGGGGGTCCTACAATGAGCAGTTCTTC	CASSAASGRGGSYNEQFF
few	TRBV5-8	TRBJ1-2	TRBD1	TGTGCCAGCAGCTTACACGGACAGGGTTTTGGCTACACCTTC	CASSLHGQGFGYTF
.	TRBV12-3/TRBV12-4	TRBJ2-1	TRBD2	TGTGCCAGCACCCGGACTAGCGGGGGGGCCTGGAGCTCCTACAATGAGCAGTTCTTC	CASTRTSGGAWSSYNEQFF
few	TRBV6-2/TRBV6-3	TRBJ2-7	.	TGTGCCAGCAGCCCACCGCTGGGGGAGCGGGCCACCTACGAGCAGTACTTC	CASSPPLGERATYEQYF